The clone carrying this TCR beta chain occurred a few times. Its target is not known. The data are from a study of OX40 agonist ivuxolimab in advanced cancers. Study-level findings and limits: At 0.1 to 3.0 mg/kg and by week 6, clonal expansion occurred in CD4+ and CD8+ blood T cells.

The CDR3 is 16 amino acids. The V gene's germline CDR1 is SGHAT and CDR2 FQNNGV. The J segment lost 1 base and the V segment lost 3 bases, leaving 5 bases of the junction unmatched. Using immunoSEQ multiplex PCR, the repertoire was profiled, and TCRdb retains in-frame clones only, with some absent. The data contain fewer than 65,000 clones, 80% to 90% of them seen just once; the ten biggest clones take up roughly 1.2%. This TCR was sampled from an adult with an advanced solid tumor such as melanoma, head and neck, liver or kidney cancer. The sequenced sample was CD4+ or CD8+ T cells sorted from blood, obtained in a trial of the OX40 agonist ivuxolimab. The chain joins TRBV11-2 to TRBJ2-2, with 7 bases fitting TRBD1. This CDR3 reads CASSLERTGNTGELFF. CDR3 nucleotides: TGTGCCAGCAGCTTGGAGAGGACAGGGAACACCGGGGAGCTGTTTTTT. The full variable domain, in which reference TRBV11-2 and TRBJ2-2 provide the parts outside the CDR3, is EAGVAQSPRYKIIEKRQSVAFWCNPISGHATLYWYQQILGQGPKLLIQFQNNGVVDDSQLPKDRFSAERLKGVDSTLKIQPAKLEDSAVYLCASSLERTGNTGELFFGEGSRLTVL.